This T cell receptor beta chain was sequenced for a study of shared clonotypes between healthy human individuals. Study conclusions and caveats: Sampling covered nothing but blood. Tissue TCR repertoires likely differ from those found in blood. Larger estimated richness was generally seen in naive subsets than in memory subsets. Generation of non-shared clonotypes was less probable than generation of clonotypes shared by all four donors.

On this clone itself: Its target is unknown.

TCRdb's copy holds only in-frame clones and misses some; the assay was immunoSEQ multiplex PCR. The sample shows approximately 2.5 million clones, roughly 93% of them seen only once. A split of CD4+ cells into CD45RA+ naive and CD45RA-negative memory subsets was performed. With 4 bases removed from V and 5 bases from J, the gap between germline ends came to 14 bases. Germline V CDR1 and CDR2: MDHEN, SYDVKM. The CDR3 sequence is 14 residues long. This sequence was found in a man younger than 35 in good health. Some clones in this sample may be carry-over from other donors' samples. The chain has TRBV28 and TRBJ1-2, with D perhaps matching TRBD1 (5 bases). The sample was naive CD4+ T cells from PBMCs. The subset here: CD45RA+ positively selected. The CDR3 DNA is TGTGCCAGCAGTTCAGCGGGGGTTAGGTATGGCTACACCTTC. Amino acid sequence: CASSSAGVRYGYTF.